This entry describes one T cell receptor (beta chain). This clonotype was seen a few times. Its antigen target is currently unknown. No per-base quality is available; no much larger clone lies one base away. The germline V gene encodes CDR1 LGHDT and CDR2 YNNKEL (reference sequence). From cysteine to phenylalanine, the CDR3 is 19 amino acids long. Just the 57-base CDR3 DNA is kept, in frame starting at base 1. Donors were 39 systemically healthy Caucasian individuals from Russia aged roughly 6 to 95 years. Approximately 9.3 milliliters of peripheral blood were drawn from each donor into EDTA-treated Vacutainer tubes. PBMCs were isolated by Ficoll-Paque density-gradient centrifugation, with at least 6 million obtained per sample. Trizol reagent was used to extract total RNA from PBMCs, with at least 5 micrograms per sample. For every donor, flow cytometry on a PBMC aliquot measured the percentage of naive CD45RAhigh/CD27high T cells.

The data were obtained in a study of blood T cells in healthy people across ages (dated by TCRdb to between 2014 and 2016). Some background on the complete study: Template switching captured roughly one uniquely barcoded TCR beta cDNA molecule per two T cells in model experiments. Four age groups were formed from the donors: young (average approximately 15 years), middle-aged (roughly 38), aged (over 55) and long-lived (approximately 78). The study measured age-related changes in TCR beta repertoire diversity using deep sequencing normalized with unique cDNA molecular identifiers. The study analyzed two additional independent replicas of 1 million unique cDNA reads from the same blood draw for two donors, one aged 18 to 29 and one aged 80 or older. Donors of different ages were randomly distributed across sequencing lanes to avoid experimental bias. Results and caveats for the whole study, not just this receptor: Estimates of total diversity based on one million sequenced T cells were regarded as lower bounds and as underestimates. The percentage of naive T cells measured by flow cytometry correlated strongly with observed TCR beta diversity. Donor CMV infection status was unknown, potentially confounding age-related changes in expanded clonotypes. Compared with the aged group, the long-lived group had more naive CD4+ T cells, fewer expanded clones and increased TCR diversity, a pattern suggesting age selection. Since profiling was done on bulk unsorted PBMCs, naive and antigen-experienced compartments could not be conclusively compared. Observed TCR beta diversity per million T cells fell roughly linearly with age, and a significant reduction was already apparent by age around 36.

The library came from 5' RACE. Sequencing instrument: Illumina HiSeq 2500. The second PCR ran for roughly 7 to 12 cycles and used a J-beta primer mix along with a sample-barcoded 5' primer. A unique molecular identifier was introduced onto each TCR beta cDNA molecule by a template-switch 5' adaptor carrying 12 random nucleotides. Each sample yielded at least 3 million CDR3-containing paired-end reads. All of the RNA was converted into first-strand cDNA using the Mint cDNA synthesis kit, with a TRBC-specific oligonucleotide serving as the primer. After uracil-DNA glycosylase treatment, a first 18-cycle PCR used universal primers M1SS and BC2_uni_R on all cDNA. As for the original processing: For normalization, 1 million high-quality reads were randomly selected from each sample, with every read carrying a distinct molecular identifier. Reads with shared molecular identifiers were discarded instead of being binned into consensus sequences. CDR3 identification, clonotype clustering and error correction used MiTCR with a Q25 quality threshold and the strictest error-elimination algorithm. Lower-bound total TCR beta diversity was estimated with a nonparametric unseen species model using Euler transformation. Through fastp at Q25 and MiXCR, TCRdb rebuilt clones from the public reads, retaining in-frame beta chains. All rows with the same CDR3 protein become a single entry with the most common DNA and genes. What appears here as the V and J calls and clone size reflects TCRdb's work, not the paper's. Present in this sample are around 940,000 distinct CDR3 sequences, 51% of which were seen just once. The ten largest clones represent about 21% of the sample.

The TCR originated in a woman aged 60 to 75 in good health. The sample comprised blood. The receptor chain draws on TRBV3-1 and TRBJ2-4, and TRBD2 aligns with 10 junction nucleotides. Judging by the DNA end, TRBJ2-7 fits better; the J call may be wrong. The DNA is TGTGCCAGCAGCCAAAGATCGGCTAATTCCGGGACTAGCGTCTACGAGCAGTACTTC. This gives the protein CASSQRSANSGTSVYEQYF.